Below, 8 T cell receptor beta chains from the same sample are listed, as sequenced in a study. TCRdb used MiXCR to reprocess the RT-PCR reads, holding one entry per CDR3 protein. The sample contains fewer than 800,000 distinct CDR3 sequences, approximately 14% of which appear only once. Sequencing was carried out using memory CD4+ T cells from blood. Receptors originate from a female donor in good health, serving as a healthy control.

This clonotype was counted only a few times. The rearrangement uses TRBV9 and TRBJ2-5; perhaps TRBD1 as D (6 bases). Germline CDR1 is SGDLS and CDR2 is YYNGEE. V lost 3 bases, J lost 2 bases, and 20 bases lay in between. The CDR3 extends over 17 amino acids. The CDR3 coding sequence is TGTGCCAGCAGCGAGAGCGCACATAGGACAGCACAAGAGACCCAGTACTTC. This codes for CASSESAHRTAQETQYF. Full variable domain (missing parts from reference TRBV9 and TRBJ2-5): DSGVTQTPKHLITATGQRVTLRCSPRSGDLSVYWYQQSLDQGLQFLIQYYNGEERAKGNILERFSAQQFPDLHSELNLSSLELGDSALYFCASSESAHRTAQETQYFGPGTRLLVL.

This CDR3 is CAISESSGRWNEQFF. DNA for the CDR3: TGTGCCATCAGTGAATCTAGCGGGAGGTGGAATGAGCAGTTCTTC. The chain recombines TRBV10-3 with TRBJ2-1; 11 bases map to TRBD2. V lost 3 bases to trimming and J lost 7 bases; unmatched junction nucleotides: 5. Germline-derived CDR1 and CDR2 are ENHRY and SYGVKD. This CDR3 comprises 15 residues.

In its sample, this clonotype was seen once. A read error may be the cause here, since a much bigger clone is one base away. The V and J genes are TRBV29-1 and TRBJ2-7, with TRBD2 matching 11 bases. CDR1 is SQVTM and CDR2 is ANQGSEA in the germline V gene. This CDR3 comprises 13 residues. The J segment lost 7 bases and the V segment lost 6 bases, leaving 8 bases of the junction unmatched. The CDR3 nucleotides read TGCAGCGTCGGGACTAGCGGATACAATGAGCAGTACTTC. It translates to CSVGTSGYNEQYF.

The rearrangement links TRBV15 to TRBJ2-3; TRBD2 agrees at 7 bases. Losses at the gene ends were 0 bases for V and 6 bases for J; bases not matched to a gene: 12. The CDR3 runs 17 residues. Germline assignment: CDR1 LNHNV and CDR2 YYDKDF (reference sequence). The CDR3 coding sequence is TGTGCCACCAGCAGAGAAAGTATCCAGCGGGAAGGGGATACGCAGTATTTT. Protein sequence: CATSRESIQREGDTQYF.

Only a few counts were recorded for this clonotype. The J gene is TRBJ2-7, the V gene TRBV5-1, with 8 bases aligning to TRBD2. The germline gives CDR1 SGHRS, CDR2 YFSETQ. The CDR3 covers 15 residues. The junction had 9 bases not matched to a gene; V was cut back by 4 bases and J by 3 bases. The CDR3 here is CASSIRLATDYEQYF. In nucleotides, the CDR3 is TGCGCCAGCAGCATAAGACTAGCGACCGACTACGAGCAGTACTTC.

The chain combines TRBV2 with TRBJ1-4; a weak D match, TRBD1 (5 bases). This CDR3 is 10 amino acids long. Per the germline V gene, CDR1 is SNHLY and CDR2 is FYNNEI. Between the trimmed V and J ends, which lost 11 bases and 8 bases, there was a span of 9 bases. The CDR3 DNA reads as TGTGCCGTGGGGGAGGAAAAACTGTTTTTT. Protein sequence: CAVGEEKLFF. Variable domain in full (rest from reference TRBV2 and TRBJ1-4): EPEVTQTPSHQVTQMGQEVILRCVPISNHLYFYWYRQILGQKVEFLVSFYNNEISEKSEIFDDQFSVERPDGSNFTLKIRSTKLEDSAMYFCAVGEEKLFFGSGTQLSVL.

This clonotype appeared a few times. The V gene is TRBV4-2, the J gene TRBJ1-3; D is undetermined. Germline V lookup: CDR1 LGHNA, CDR2 YNFKEQ. V was trimmed by 0 bases and J by 4 bases, leaving 13 bases between them. The CDR3 is 16 residues long. The CDR3 DNA reads TGTGCCAGCAGCCAAGATCTTAACAGCGGGGGAAACACCATATATTTT. Encoded protein: CASSQDLNSGGNTIYF.

This clonotype was picked up many times. DNA of the CDR3: TGTGCCAGCAGCCAAGGGTCGGAGCGCGGCACAGATACGCAGTATTTT. Translation gives CASSQGSERGTDTQYF. V and J are TRBV4-2 and TRBJ2-3, with no clear D. The germline V gene has CDR1 LGHNA and CDR2 YNFKEQ. V was cut by 1 base and J by 1 base, with 12 bases left in between. The CDR3 covers 16 residues.